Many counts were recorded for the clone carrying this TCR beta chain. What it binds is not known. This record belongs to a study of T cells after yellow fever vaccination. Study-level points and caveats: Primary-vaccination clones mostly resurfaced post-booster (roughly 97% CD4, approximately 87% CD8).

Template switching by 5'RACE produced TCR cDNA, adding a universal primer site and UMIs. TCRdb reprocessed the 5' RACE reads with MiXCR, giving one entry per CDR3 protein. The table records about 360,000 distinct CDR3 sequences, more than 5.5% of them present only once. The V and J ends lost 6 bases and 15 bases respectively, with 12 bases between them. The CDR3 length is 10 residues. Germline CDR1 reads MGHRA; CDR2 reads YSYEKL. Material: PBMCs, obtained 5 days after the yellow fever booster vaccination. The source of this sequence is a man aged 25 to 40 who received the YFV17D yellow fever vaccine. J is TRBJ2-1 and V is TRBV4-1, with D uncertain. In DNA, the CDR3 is TGCGCCAGCAGTCACGGTCGTCTGTTCTTC. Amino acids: CASSHGRLFF.